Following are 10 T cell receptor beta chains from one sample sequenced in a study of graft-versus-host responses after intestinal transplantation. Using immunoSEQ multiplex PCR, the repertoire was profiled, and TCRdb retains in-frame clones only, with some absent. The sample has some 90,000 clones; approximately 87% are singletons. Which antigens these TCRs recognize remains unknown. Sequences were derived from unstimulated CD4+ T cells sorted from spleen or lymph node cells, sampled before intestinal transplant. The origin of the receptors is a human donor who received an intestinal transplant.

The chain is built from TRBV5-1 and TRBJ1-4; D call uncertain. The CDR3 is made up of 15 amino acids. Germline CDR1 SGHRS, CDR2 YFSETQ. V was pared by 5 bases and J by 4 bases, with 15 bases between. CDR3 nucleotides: TGCGCCAGCAGGCAACTCACCGGGAGTAATGAAAAACTGTTTTTT. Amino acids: CASRQLTGSNEKLFF.

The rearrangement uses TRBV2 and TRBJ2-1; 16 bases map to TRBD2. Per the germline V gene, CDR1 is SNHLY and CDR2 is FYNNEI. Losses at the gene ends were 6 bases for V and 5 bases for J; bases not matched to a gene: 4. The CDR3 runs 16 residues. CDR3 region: CASRAGLAGGNNEQFF. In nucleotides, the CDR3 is TGTGCCAGCAGGGCGGGACTAGCGGGGGGGAACAATGAGCAGTTCTTC.

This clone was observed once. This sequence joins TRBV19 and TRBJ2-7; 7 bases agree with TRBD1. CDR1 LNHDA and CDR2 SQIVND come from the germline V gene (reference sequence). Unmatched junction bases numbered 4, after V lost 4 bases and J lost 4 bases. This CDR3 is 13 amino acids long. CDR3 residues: CASSTPQGYEQYF. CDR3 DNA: TGTGCCAGTAGTACACCACAGGGGTACGAGCAGTACTTC.

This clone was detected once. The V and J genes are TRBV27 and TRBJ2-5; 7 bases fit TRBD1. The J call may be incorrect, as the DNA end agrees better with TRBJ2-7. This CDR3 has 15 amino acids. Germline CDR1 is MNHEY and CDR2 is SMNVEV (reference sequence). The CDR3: CASSPSGTDYYEQYF. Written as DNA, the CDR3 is TGTGCCAGCAGTCCCTCCGGGACAGATTACTACGAGCAGTACTTC.

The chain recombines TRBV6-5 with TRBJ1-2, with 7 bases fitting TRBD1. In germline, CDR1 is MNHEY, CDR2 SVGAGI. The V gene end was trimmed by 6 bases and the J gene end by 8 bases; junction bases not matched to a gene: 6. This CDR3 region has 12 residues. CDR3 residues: CASRATGKGYTF. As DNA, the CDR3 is TGTGCCAGCAGAGCGACAGGGAAGGGCTACACCTTC.

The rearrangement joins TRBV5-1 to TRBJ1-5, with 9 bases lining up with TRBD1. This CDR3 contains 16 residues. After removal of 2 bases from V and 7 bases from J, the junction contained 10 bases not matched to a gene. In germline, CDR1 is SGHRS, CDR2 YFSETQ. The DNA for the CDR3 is TGCGCCAGCAGCTTAAACCCACAGGGGGCGGAACAGCCCCAGCATTTT. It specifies CASSLNPQGAEQPQHF. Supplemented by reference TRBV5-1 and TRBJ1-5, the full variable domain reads KAGVTQTPRYLIKTRGQQVTLSCSPISGHRSVSWYQQTPGQGLQFLFEYFSETQRNKGNFPGRFSGRQFSNSRSEMNVSTLELGDSALYLCASSLNPQGAEQPQHFGDGTRLSIL.

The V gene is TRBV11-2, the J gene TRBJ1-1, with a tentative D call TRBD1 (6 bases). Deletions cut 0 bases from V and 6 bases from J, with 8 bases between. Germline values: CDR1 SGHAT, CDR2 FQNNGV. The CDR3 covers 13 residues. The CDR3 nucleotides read TGTGCCAGCAGCTTAGACGGGGGGCCTGAAGCTTTCTTT. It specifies CASSLDGGPEAFF. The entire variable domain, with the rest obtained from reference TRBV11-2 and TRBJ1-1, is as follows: EAGVAQSPRYKIIEKRQSVAFWCNPISGHATLYWYQQILGQGPKLLIQFQNNGVVDDSQLPKDRFSAERLKGVDSTLKIQPAKLEDSAVYLCASSLDGGPEAFFGQGTRLTVV.

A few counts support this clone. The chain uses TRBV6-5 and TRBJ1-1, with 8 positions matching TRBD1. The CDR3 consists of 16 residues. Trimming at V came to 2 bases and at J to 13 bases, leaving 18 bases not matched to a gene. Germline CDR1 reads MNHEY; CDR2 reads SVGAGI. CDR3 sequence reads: CASSYGQGGTGPKLFF. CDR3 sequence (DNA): TGTGCCAGCAGTTACGGTCAAGGGGGGACAGGACCAAAGCTTTTCTTT.

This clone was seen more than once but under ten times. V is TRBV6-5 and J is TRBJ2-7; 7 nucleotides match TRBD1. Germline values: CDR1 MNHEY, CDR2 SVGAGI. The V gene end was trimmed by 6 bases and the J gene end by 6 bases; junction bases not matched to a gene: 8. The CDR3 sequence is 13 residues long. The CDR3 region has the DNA TGTGCCAGCAGGGACAGGTCATTTGGCGAGCAGTACTTC. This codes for CASRDRSFGEQYF.

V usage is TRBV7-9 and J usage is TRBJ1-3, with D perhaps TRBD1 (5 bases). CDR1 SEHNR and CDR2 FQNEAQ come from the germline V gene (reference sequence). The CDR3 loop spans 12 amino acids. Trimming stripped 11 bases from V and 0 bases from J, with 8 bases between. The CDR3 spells CARGSSGNTIYF. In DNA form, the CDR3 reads TGTGCCCGGGGGAGCTCTGGAAACACCATATATTTT.